Listed below are T cell receptor beta chains from one sample, sequenced in a study of T cells after yellow fever vaccination. Using its own MiXCR run on the 5' RACE reads, TCRdb lists one record per CDR3 protein. In the table there are a few hundred thousand distinct CDR3 sequences, 15% to 20% of which are singletons. The source was PBMCs, collected 15 days after the yellow fever booster vaccination. The receptors stem from a man aged 25 to 45 who received the YFV17D yellow fever vaccine. Each CDR3 is given with its conserved first and last residue. D genes are given only for firm matches.

d_gene: NA; v_gene: TRBV27; j_gene: TRBJ1-5; CDR3aa: CASSSGIGQPQHF
d_gene: NA; v_gene: TRBV6-2/TRBV6-3; j_gene: TRBJ2-7; CDR3aa: CASRRGPYYEQYF
d_gene: NA; v_gene: TRBV12-3/TRBV12-4; j_gene: TRBJ2-3; CDR3aa: CASSTLSRGFPDTQYF
d_gene: NA; v_gene: TRBV7-2; j_gene: TRBJ2-3; CDR3aa: CASSLGLLDFIDTQYF
d_gene: TRBD2; v_gene: TRBV7-7; j_gene: TRBJ2-1; CDR3aa: CASRPTALAGLVNEQFF
d_gene: TRBD2; v_gene: TRBV11-2; j_gene: TRBJ2-5; CDR3aa: CASSTSGQETQYF
d_gene: NA; v_gene: TRBV6-5; j_gene: TRBJ2-5; CDR3aa: CASSFGGRLQETQYF
d_gene: TRBD2; v_gene: TRBV28; j_gene: TRBJ2-5; CDR3aa: CASSQLAGTQETQYF
d_gene: TRBD1; v_gene: TRBV7-2; j_gene: TRBJ2-5; CDR3aa: CASSLAPTGRAETQYF
d_gene: TRBD1; v_gene: TRBV5-1; j_gene: TRBJ2-5; CDR3aa: CASSSRQGNEEETQYF
d_gene: NA; v_gene: TRBV12-3/TRBV12-4; j_gene: TRBJ1-3; CDR3aa: CASSFSAIGNTIYF
d_gene: NA; v_gene: TRBV6-1; j_gene: TRBJ2-2; CDR3aa: CASTPDRSPTGELFF
d_gene: NA; v_gene: TRBV7-2; j_gene: TRBJ2-1; CDR3aa: CASSPARDLGQFF
d_gene: NA; v_gene: TRBV20-1; j_gene: TRBJ1-2; CDR3aa: CSAMYGYTF
d_gene: NA; v_gene: TRBV7-9; j_gene: TRBJ2-7; CDR3aa: CASSLVSEYEQYF
d_gene: NA; v_gene: TRBV5-1; j_gene: TRBJ1-2; CDR3aa: CASSLAQGTYGYTF
d_gene: NA; v_gene: TRBV10-3; j_gene: TRBJ1-1; CDR3aa: CAISEKGKAFF
d_gene: NA; v_gene: TRBV7-2; j_gene: TRBJ2-7; CDR3aa: CASKRLGEQLLNEQYF
d_gene: NA; v_gene: TRBV12-3/TRBV12-4; j_gene: TRBJ2-7; CDR3aa: CASSFQAGSSYEQYF
d_gene: NA; v_gene: TRBV20-1; j_gene: TRBJ2-2; CDR3aa: CSAIRAGRDTGELFF
d_gene: TRBD1; v_gene: TRBV7-2; j_gene: TRBJ2-5; CDR3aa: CASSRQGLLGETQYF
d_gene: NA; v_gene: TRBV20-1; j_gene: TRBJ1-1; CDR3aa: CSAGGKEAFF
d_gene: TRBD2; v_gene: TRBV7-2; j_gene: TRBJ2-5; CDR3aa: CASSLARAGGQETQYF
d_gene: NA; v_gene: TRBV5-1; j_gene: TRBJ2-7; CDR3aa: CASRPPTGLGPYEQYF
d_gene: NA; v_gene: TRBV7-6; j_gene: TRBJ2-3; CDR3aa: CASSCRRPRRVGQYF
d_gene: NA; v_gene: TRBV7-9; j_gene: TRBJ1-4; CDR3aa: CASSLPQASNEKLFF
d_gene: NA; v_gene: TRBV9; j_gene: TRBJ2-3; CDR3aa: CASSVRLDLADTQYF
d_gene: TRBD1; v_gene: TRBV10-3; j_gene: TRBJ2-7; CDR3aa: CAISDGQGYEQYF
d_gene: NA; v_gene: TRBV5-1; j_gene: TRBJ2-6; CDR3aa: CASGSGTQPSGANVLTF
d_gene: TRBD1; v_gene: TRBV10-3; j_gene: TRBJ1-1; CDR3aa: CAISPGQKKYLNTEAFF
d_gene: NA; v_gene: TRBV4-3; j_gene: TRBJ2-1; CDR3aa: CASGSSRGSQFF
d_gene: NA; v_gene: TRBV12-3/TRBV12-4; j_gene: TRBJ1-1; CDR3aa: CASTQRAALNTEAFF
d_gene: TRBD1; v_gene: TRBV7-2; j_gene: TRBJ2-7; CDR3aa: CASSLTAGQGSYEQYF
d_gene: NA; v_gene: TRBV11-1; j_gene: TRBJ2-2; CDR3aa: CASSFIGNTGELFF
d_gene: NA; v_gene: TRBV5-1; j_gene: TRBJ1-2; CDR3aa: CASSLAGVNYGYTF